These T cell receptor beta chains were read from a single sample in a study of cytomegalovirus exposure and HLA in healthy donors. Measured with immunoSEQ multiplex PCR; TCRdb has only the in-frame clones, and not every one. The profile shows 90,000 or so clones, 85% of them singletons. The sequenced material came from PBMCs. All receptors derive from a man younger than 35 in good health and CMV-seropositive. Both conserved end residues are part of each CDR3. A D gene is named only where the DNA matches it firmly. Expanded clones are given a class, and other clones once, few, many or no size at all.

cdr3_aa cdr3_nt v_call d_call clone_size j_call
CASSESGRADNEQFF TGTGCCAGCAGCGAGAGCGGGAGGGCCGACAATGAGCAGTTCTTC TRBV9 TRBD2 NA TRBJ2-1
CASSQVFIGYGYTF TGCGCCAGCAGCCAAGTCTTTATCGGCTATGGCTACACCTTC TRBV4-1 NA NA TRBJ1-2
CASSTREKWPGELFF TGTGCCAGCAGCACCCGGGAAAAATGGCCCGGGGAGCTGTTTTTT TRBV5-5 NA once TRBJ2-2
CASSERVSGNTIYF TGTGCCAGCAGTGAGCGGGTTTCCGGAAACACCATATATTTT TRBV2 NA NA TRBJ1-3
CASSSQGGGRTSGRGSSYNEQFF TGTGCCAGCAGCAGCCAAGGGGGAGGACGGACTAGCGGGAGAGGGAGCTCCTACAATGAGCAGTTCTTC TRBV9 TRBD2 many TRBJ2-1
CASSSQGAEAFF TGTGCCAGCAGCTCTCAGGGGGCTGAAGCTTTCTTT TRBV11-2 TRBD1 NA TRBJ1-1
CASRLAFEQFF TGTGCCAGCAGGCTAGCGTTTGAGCAGTTCTTC TRBV6-5 NA few TRBJ2-1
CASTEGVGADTQYF TGTGCCAGCACCGAGGGGGTAGGGGCAGATACGCAGTATTTT TRBV6-1 NA NA TRBJ2-3
CASSSPGESYNEQFF TGTGCCAGCAGCTCGCCTGGGGAGTCCTACAATGAGCAGTTCTTC TRBV7-9 NA NA TRBJ2-1
CASSHGTSGRTNEQFF TGCGCCAGCAGCCATGGGACTAGCGGGAGGACTAATGAGCAGTTCTTC TRBV4-1 TRBD2 NA TRBJ2-1
CSVVGTGEYGYTF TGCAGCGTTGTGGGGACAGGGGAGTATGGCTACACCTTC TRBV29-1 TRBD1 many TRBJ1-2
CSASGVYEQYF TGCAGTGCTAGCGGGGTTTACGAGCAGTACTTC TRBV20-1 NA NA TRBJ2-7
CASSRPGQGTYGYTF TGTGCCAGCAGTAGACCGGGACAGGGGACCTATGGCTACACCTTC TRBV28 TRBD1 NA TRBJ1-2
CASSTTDRGVVTRETQYF TGTGCCAGCAGCACAACGGACAGGGGGGTGGTGACGAGGGAGACCCAGTACTTC TRBV9 TRBD1 NA TRBJ2-5
CASSSDPGDEQFF TGTGCCAGCAGCTCGGACCCGGGGGATGAGCAGTTCTTC TRBV11-2 NA NA TRBJ2-1
CASSSGSLGNEQFF TGCGCCAGCAGCAGCGGGAGTTTGGGCAATGAGCAGTTCTTC TRBV5-1 TRBD2 NA TRBJ2-1
CASSFSETQYF TGCGCCAGCAGCTTCTCTGAGACCCAGTACTTC TRBV5-1 NA NA TRBJ2-5
CASSFFLANTSNQPQHF TGTGCCAGCAGCTTCTTCTTGGCAAACACGAGCAATCAGCCCCAGCATTTT TRBV11-3 NA NA TRBJ1-5
CASSPAGGARDTGELFF TGTGCCAGCAGCCCAGCCGGCGGAGCTCGAGACACCGGGGAGCTGTTTTTT TRBV28 NA NA TRBJ2-2
CASSNRQGDRGELFF TGTGCCAGCAGTAATAGACAGGGTGATCGCGGGGAGCTGTTTTTT TRBV2 TRBD1 NA TRBJ2-2
CASTNRSPEAFF TGTGCCAGCACCAATAGGAGCCCCGAAGCTTTCTTT TRBV28 NA NA TRBJ1-1
CASSQEAGVDGDEQFF TGCGCCAGCAGCCAAGAGGCGGGAGTAGACGGCGATGAGCAGTTCTTC TRBV4-1 TRBD2 NA TRBJ2-1
CASRQGSSYNEQFF TGCGCCAGCAGACAGGGCAGCTCCTACAATGAGCAGTTCTTC TRBV5-1 NA NA TRBJ2-1
CASSLGYSPTNEKLFF TGCGCCAGCAGCTTGGGGTACAGCCCAACTAATGAAAAACTGTTTTTT TRBV5-1 NA NA TRBJ1-4
CASSWDRATDTQYF TGTGCCAGCAGCTGGGACAGGGCAACAGATACGCAGTATTTT TRBV5-5 TRBD1 NA TRBJ2-3
CASSIFRSTNTGELFF TGTGCCAGTAGTATCTTCAGATCAACGAACACCGGGGAGCTGTTTTTT TRBV19 NA NA TRBJ2-2
CASSPLAGLDNEQFF TGTGCCAGCAGTCCCCTAGCGGGACTGGACAATGAGCAGTTCTTC TRBV2 TRBD2 NA TRBJ2-1
CASKQSSGEDTQYF TGTGCCAGCAAGCAGTCTAGCGGGGAAGATACGCAGTATTTT TRBV6-5 TRBD2 NA TRBJ2-3
CASSLAMGGRTEAFF TGTGCCAGCAGCTTAGCGATGGGGGGAAGGACTGAAGCTTTCTTT TRBV7-9 NA NA TRBJ1-1
CASSSMTGANYGYTF TGTGCCAGCAGCTCAATGACAGGGGCAAACTATGGCTACACCTTC TRBV5-4 TRBD1 many TRBJ1-2
CASSLAWTEQETQYF TGTGCCAGCAGCTTAGCGTGGACAGAACAAGAGACCCAGTACTTC TRBV11-2 NA NA TRBJ2-5
CASSPGFSGNQPQHF TGTGCCAGCAGCCCCGGGTTTTCTGGCAATCAGCCCCAGCATTTT TRBV9 NA NA TRBJ1-5
CASSFGGRSYEQYF TGTGCCAGCAGCTTCGGCGGCAGATCCTACGAGCAGTACTTC TRBV11-3 NA NA TRBJ2-7
CASSRQPSGSTYEQYF TGTGCCAGCAGTCGACAGCCTAGCGGGAGTACCTACGAGCAGTACTTC TRBV2 TRBD2 NA TRBJ2-7
CSSTGLTDLTEAFF TGCAGCTCGACGGGACTCACGGACCTGACTGAAGCTTTCTTT TRBV29-1 NA NA TRBJ1-1
CAWGGSSYEQYF TGTGCCTGGGGGGGCAGCTCCTACGAGCAGTACTTC TRBV30 NA NA TRBJ2-7
CASSEQGREQYF TGTGCCAGCAGTGAACAGGGCCGCGAGCAGTACTTC TRBV28 NA once TRBJ2-7
CASSLEGGILTGELFF TGCGCCAGCAGCTTGGAGGGGGGGATCCTCACCGGGGAGCTGTTTTTT TRBV5-1 NA NA TRBJ2-2
CASSPGGGSQPQHF TGCGCCAGCAGCCCAGGGGGCGGTAGTCAGCCCCAGCATTTT TRBV5-1 TRBD1 NA TRBJ1-5
CASSPPPGGAVTEAFF TGCGCCAGCAGCCCACCCCCGGGAGGCGCGGTTACTGAAGCTTTCTTT TRBV4-1 NA NA TRBJ1-1
CASSGTGSAEKLFF TGTGCCAGCAGCGGAACAGGGAGTGCTGAAAAACTGTTTTTT TRBV9 NA NA TRBJ1-4
CASSKRTGGWEQYF TGTGCCAGCAGCAAGCGGACAGGGGGCTGGGAGCAGTACTTC TRBV9 TRBD1 NA TRBJ2-7
CASRKSIQGISDNEQFF TGCGCCAGCAGAAAATCCATCCAGGGTATTTCAGACAATGAGCAGTTCTTC TRBV5-1 NA NA TRBJ2-1
CANSQERMRATYF TGTGCCAACAGCCAAGAACGGATGCGGGCGACGTACTTC TRBV4-2 NA NA TRBJ2-7
CASSFAHGDTEAFF TGTGCCAGCAGTTTTGCCCACGGGGACACTGAAGCTTTCTTT TRBV27 NA NA TRBJ1-1
CAWSSPGQGYNEQFF TGTGCCTGGAGTTCTCCGGGACAGGGTTACAATGAGCAGTTCTTC TRBV30 TRBD1 NA TRBJ2-1
CASSFREGADTQYF TGTGCCAGCAGCTTTAGAGAGGGAGCAGATACGCAGTATTTT TRBV13 NA NA TRBJ2-3
CASNNRGPIRPQHF TGTGCCAGCAATAACAGGGGCCCAATCCGTCCCCAGCATTTT TRBV28 TRBD1 NA TRBJ1-5
CATSPGTSNEQFF TGCGCTACCTCTCCCGGGACTAGCAATGAGCAGTTCTTC TRBV5-1 TRBD2 NA TRBJ2-1
CASSQDRETQYF TGTGCCAGTAGCCAGGATCGGGAGACCCAGTACTTC TRBV19 NA NA TRBJ2-5